This T cell receptor (beta chain) appears in the sequencing data of a study of control samples from healthy donors and cancer patients. Germline CDR1 LNHDA, CDR2 SQIVND (reference sequence). V shed 4 bases and J shed 1 base, with 11 bases lying between them. The CDR3 extends over 15 amino acids. The protocol was immunoSEQ multiplex PCR, while the TCRdb copy is restricted to in-frame clones and leaves out a portion. Among approximately 120,000 clones listed, approximately 89% were seen once. The count of this clone is one. The J gene is TRBJ2-1, the V gene TRBV19; a possible D gene is TRBD1 (6 bases). Sample: blood. This receptor was identified in a man aged 60 to 75 in good health. CDR3: CASSKGGPSYNEQFF. Here the CDR3 DNA reads TGTGCCAGTAGTAAAGGGGGACCTTCCTACAATGAGCAGTTCTTC.